A single sample is the source of the 3 T cell receptor beta chains below, sequenced in a study of blood T cell repertoires in COVID-19. Measured with immunoSEQ multiplex PCR; TCRdb has only the in-frame clones, and not every one. Altogether some 140,000 clones are present, about 78% being singletons, with the ten largest covering roughly 9.8%. Sequenced input: peripheral blood. Every receptor here comes from a man in his 60s who had recovered from COVID-19.

This chain links TRBV4-2 with TRBJ2-3; 10 nucleotides agree with TRBD2. V lost 1 base to trimming and J lost 3 bases; unmatched junction nucleotides: 4. CDR1 is LGHNA, CDR2 YNFKEQ, per germline. The CDR3 is made up of 16 amino acids. CDR3: CASSQVAGGLTDTQYF. CDR3 sequence (DNA): TGTGCCAGCAGCCAAGTAGCGGGAGGTCTGACAGATACGCAGTATTTT.

The chain joins TRBV10-3 to TRBJ2-3; TRBD1 matches 8 bases. The CDR3 runs 15 residues. The germline CDR1 and CDR2 sequences are ENHRY and SYGVKD. J was trimmed by 0 bases and V by 8 bases; bases with no gene match: 7. The CDR3 is CAIGQGIASTDTQYF. The DNA of the CDR3 is TGTGCCATCGGACAGGGCATAGCTAGCACAGATACGCAGTATTTT.

This chain joins TRBV7-2 and TRBJ1-5; D is undetermined. CDR1 and CDR2 (germline): SGHTA, FQGNSA. This CDR3 has 14 residues. The V end was cut by 5 bases, the J end by 3 bases, with 11 bases between. CDR3 sequence reads: CASSAPGFNQPQHF. The DNA of the CDR3 is TGTGCCAGCAGCGCCCCAGGCTTCAATCAGCCCCAGCATTTT.